These 21 T cell receptor beta chains came from one sample sequenced in a study of blood T cell repertoires in COVID-19. The repertoire was sequenced with immunoSEQ multiplex PCR; TCRdb's copy has only in-frame clones and lacks some. The table has around 100,000 clones, roughly 87% seen once. Sequenced sample: peripheral blood. Receptors originate from a man younger than 35 with COVID-19, enrolled during active disease.

The chain carries TRBV6-5 and TRBJ1-6; 11 positions match TRBD1. The CDR3 totals 15 residues. Germline CDR1 and CDR2: MNHEY and SVGAGI. Trimming removed 9 bases from V and 10 bases from J; junction bases left unmatched: 11. CDR3 sequence (DNA): TGTGCCAGTTCACCCGGGACAGGGGGGTTCTCACCCCTCCACTTT. This sequence encodes CASSPGTGGFSPLHF.

The chain carries TRBV5-6 and TRBJ1-2, with D unresolved. Germline CDR1 is SGHDT and CDR2 is YYEEEE. The CDR3 is 12 amino acids. V lost 7 bases, J lost 5 bases, and 12 bases lay in between. The CDR3 DNA follows: TGTGCCAGCCACCGACACTCGTATGGCTACACCTTC. Translated: CASHRHSYGYTF.

This chain uses TRBV28 with TRBJ1-3; D is possibly TRBD1 (6 bases). This CDR3 comprises 16 residues. Trimming removed 5 bases from V and 4 bases from J, with 18 bases in between. From germline, CDR1 is MDHEN and CDR2 SYDVKM. The chain's CDR3 is CASSPLTGSIGNTIYF. DNA for the CDR3: TGTGCCAGCAGTCCGCTAACAGGGAGCATCGGAAACACCATATATTTT.

V usage is TRBV9 and J usage is TRBJ2-1, with 8 bases that match TRBD2. This CDR3 is 19 amino acids long. V gave up 0 bases and J gave up 4 bases; unmatched junction bases: 15. Germline CDR1 is SGDLS and CDR2 is YYNGEE. CDR3 loop: CASSVVGGAGGASYNEQFF. The CDR3 DNA sequence: TGTGCCAGCAGCGTAGTTGGTGGTGCGGGGGGCGCGAGTTACAATGAGCAGTTCTTC.

The chain is built from TRBV6-5 and TRBJ1-4, with 7 nucleotides matching TRBD1. The CDR3 runs to 14 residues. Trimming at V came to 1 base and at J to 8 bases, leaving 4 bases not matched to a gene. Germline-derived CDR1 and CDR2 are MNHEY and SVGAGI. In DNA form, the CDR3 reads TGTGCCAGCAGTTACTGGCAGGGGGGCGAAAAACTGTTTTTT. Translation: CASSYWQGGEKLFF.

J is TRBJ2-7 and V is TRBV11-2; D not resolved. This CDR3 is 13 amino acids long. Trimming shortened V by 3 bases and J by 6 bases, and 12 bases separated the two germline ends. In germline, CDR1 is SGHAT, CDR2 FQNNGV. The CDR3 protein is CASSFWLESEQYF. The CDR3 DNA is TGTGCCAGCAGCTTTTGGTTGGAGTCCGAGCAGTACTTC.

The CDR3 DNA is TGTGCCAGCAGCTGGGGGCCCCTTGGAATGAACACTGAAGCTTTCTTT. Its protein product is CASSWGPLGMNTEAFF. The gene calls are TRBV5-6 and TRBJ1-1; D possibly corresponds to TRBD1 (6 bases). Germline V gene lookup returns CDR1 SGHDT and CDR2 YYEEEE. The CDR3 runs 16 residues. The V end lost 3 bases, the J end lost 0 bases, and 15 bases lay between the germline ends.

This chain connects TRBV28 to TRBJ2-7; D gene unclear. The V end lost 10 bases, the J end lost 1 base, and 5 bases lay between the germline ends. CDR1 MDHEN and CDR2 SYDVKM come from the germline V gene. The CDR3 is 10 amino acids. CDR3 DNA: TGTGCCACCCAATCCTACGAGCAGTACTTC. It encodes CATQSYEQYF.

The rearrangement joins TRBV28 to TRBJ2-2; D ambiguous. Germline CDR1 MDHEN, CDR2 SYDVKM. This CDR3 spans 12 amino acids. V lost 5 bases and J lost 6, with 7 bases in between. CDR3 coding DNA: TGTGCCAGCAGTCCCGGGTCCGGGGAGCTGTTTTTT. Its protein is CASSPGSGELFF.

V usage is TRBV11-1 and J usage is TRBJ2-5; TRBD2 might be the D (5 bases). Germline V gives CDR1 SGHAT, CDR2 FQDESV (reference sequence). The CDR3 loop spans 14 amino acids. V gave up 2 bases and J gave up 5 bases, with 12 bases separating them. CDR3 region: CASSLRRSGETQYF. CDR3 DNA: TGTGCCAGCAGCTTACGGCGCTCGGGGGAGACCCAGTACTTC.

This chain uses TRBV13 with TRBJ1-1, with D tentatively TRBD1 (6 bases). The V end lost 3 bases, the J end lost 2 bases, and 7 bases lay between the germline ends. Germline values: CDR1 PRHDT, CDR2 FYEKMQ (reference sequence). The CDR3 runs to 13 residues. CDR3 DNA: TGTGCCAGCAGCTTGGACAGCAACACTGAAGCTTTCTTT. Its protein is CASSLDSNTEAFF.

This chain connects TRBV7-2 to TRBJ2-1; tentative D call: TRBD2 (5 bases). Trimming pared 1 base from V and 6 bases from J, leaving 16 bases between. From germline, CDR1 is SGHTA and CDR2 FQGNSA. The CDR3 covers 16 residues. The CDR3 coding sequence is TGTGCCAGCAGCTTAGGGGCGGCGGGCGCGGGCAATGAGCAGTTCTTC. Translated: CASSLGAAGAGNEQFF. Full variable domain (outside the CDR3, taken from reference TRBV7-2 and TRBJ2-1): GAGVSQSPSNKVTEKGKDVELRCDPISGHTALYWYRQSLGQGLEFLIYFQGNSAPDKSGLPSDRFSAERTGGSVSTLTIQRTQQEDSAVYLCASSLGAAGAGNEQFFGPGTRLTVL.

The chain recombines TRBV19 with TRBJ2-7; 7 nucleotides align to TRBD2. CDR3 length: 15 amino acids. V was clipped by 3 bases and J by 2 bases; unmatched bases: 7. The germline CDR1 and CDR2 sequences are LNHDA and SQIVND (reference sequence). DNA of the CDR3: TGTGCCAGTAGTATTCAAGGGAGGGCTCCCTACGAGCAGTACTTC. This gives the protein CASSIQGRAPYEQYF. The full variable domain, completed using reference TRBV19 and TRBJ2-7, is DGGITQSPKYLFRKEGQNVTLSCEQNLNHDAMYWYRQDPGQGLRLIYYSQIVNDFQKGDIAEGYSVSREKKESFPLTVTSAQKNPTAFYLCASSIQGRAPYEQYFGPGTRLTVT.

The CDR3: CASSQDPTGTPNTGELFF. In DNA, the CDR3 is TGCGCCAGCAGCCAAGATCCGACAGGCACTCCGAACACCGGGGAGCTGTTTTTT. The chain joins TRBV4-1 to TRBJ2-2; D is possibly TRBD1 (6 bases). The germline CDR1 and CDR2 sequences are MGHRA and YSYEKL. This CDR3 is built from 18 residues. Trimming shortened V by 0 bases and J by 0 bases, and 14 bases separated the two germline ends.

CDR3 in amino acids: CASRAPGKGEAFF. Here the CDR3 DNA reads TGTGCCAGCAGGGCCCCCGGGAAAGGTGAAGCTTTCTTT. The rearrangement uses TRBV25-1 and TRBJ1-1; D is unresolved. The CDR3 length is 13 residues. CDR1 and CDR2 from the germline V gene are MGHDK and SYGVNS. V dropped 6 bases and J dropped 7 bases, with 15 bases sitting between them.

The CDR3 protein is CASVQGDYNEQFF. CDR3 sequence (DNA): TGTGCCAGCGTACAGGGGGACTACAATGAGCAGTTCTTC. The rearrangement joins TRBV18 to TRBJ2-1, with 8 bases identical to TRBD1. CDR3 length: 13 amino acids. After removal of 8 bases from V and 3 bases from J, the junction contained 3 bases not matched to a gene. Germline loops: CDR1 KGHSH, CDR2 LQKENI.

This rearrangement joins TRBV7-9 to TRBJ2-2; the D gene is possibly TRBD1 (5 bases). CDR3 length: 18 amino acids. The germline gives CDR1 SEHNR, CDR2 FQNEAQ (reference sequence). The germline V and J ends were trimmed by 2 bases and 0 bases, with 16 bases remaining between them. The CDR3 loop is CASSLSGQGRANTGELFF. CDR3 sequence (DNA): TGTGCCAGCAGCTTATCAGGGCAGGGAAGGGCGAACACCGGGGAGCTGTTTTTT. The variable domain in full, with the rest retrieved from reference TRBV7-9 and TRBJ2-2, is DTGVSQNPRHKITKRGQNVTFRCDPISEHNRLYWYRQTLGQGPEFLTYFQNEAQLEKSRLLSDRFSAERPKGSFSTLEIQRTEQGDSAMYLCASSLSGQGRANTGELFFGEGSRLTVL.

The chain joins TRBV29-1 to TRBJ2-1; D might be TRBD2 (5 bases). The CDR3 contains 14 residues. The V gene's germline CDR1 is SQVTM and CDR2 ANQGSEA. Trimming left V 4 bases short and J 4 bases short, with 14 bases between. DNA of the CDR3: TGCAGCGTTGCGCGTGTTACGGGATACAATGAGCAGTTCTTC. This sequence encodes CSVARVTGYNEQFF.

This clone has just a few counts. The genes are TRBV2 and TRBJ1-6; TRBD1 might be the D (5 bases). Trimming left V 3 bases short and J 10 bases short, with 10 bases between. The CDR3 consists of 13 residues. Per germline, CDR1 SNHLY and CDR2 FYNNEI. The DNA for the CDR3 is TGTGCCAGCAGTGAGAATCCAGGGTCACCCCTCCACTTT. Encoded protein: CASSENPGSPLHF.

This chain uses TRBV6-6 with TRBJ2-1; 8 bases are shared with TRBD2. After removal of 6 bases from V and 6 bases from J, the junction contained 7 bases not matched to a gene. The CDR3 runs 14 residues. Germline V gene lookup returns CDR1 MNHNY and CDR2 SVGAGI (reference sequence). CDR3 sequence reads: CASSTPGGANEQFF. The CDR3 DNA is TGTGCCAGCAGCACCCCCGGGGGGGCCAATGAGCAGTTCTTC.

The gene calls are TRBV6-5 and TRBJ2-7, with 7 bases identical to TRBD2. Trimming at V came to 3 bases and at J to 3 bases, leaving 5 bases not matched to a gene. Germline-derived CDR1 and CDR2 are MNHEY and SVGAGI. The CDR3 totals 14 residues. Here the CDR3 reads CASSYGGSLYEQYF. Written as DNA, the CDR3 is TGTGCCAGCAGTTATGGCGGGAGCCTCTACGAGCAGTACTTC.